One T cell receptor beta chain is described in this entry. The antigen is unknown. This record belongs to a study of T cells after yellow fever vaccination. Germline V gives CDR1 ENHRY, CDR2 SYGVKD. The CDR3 has 17 residues. V trimming: 0 bases; J trimming: 3 bases; junction bases outside the gene matches: 6. Regarding the study as a whole: Peaking on day 5 versus 15, the secondary response was faster but weaker. Contamination of FACS-sorted repertoires by abundant clonotypes from the bulk population could occur.

TCRdb redid the calling of the 5' RACE reads with MiXCR, one entry per CDR3 protein. The table shows roughly 150,000 distinct CDR3 sequences, with approximately 6.6% occurring only once. The TCR originated in a man aged 25-45 years who received the YFV17D yellow fever vaccine. The chain couples TRBV10-3 to TRBJ2-2; 8 nucleotides line up with TRBD2. The specimen comprised CD4+ T cells sorted from PBMCs, sampled 10 days after the yellow fever booster vaccination. The chain's CDR3 is CAISESQTSGHTGELFF. CDR3 bases: TGTGCCATCAGTGAGTCCCAAACTAGCGGACACACCGGGGAGCTGTTTTTT.